The rows below give T cell receptor beta chains drawn from one sample of a study of OX40 agonist ivuxolimab in advanced cancers. Here immunoSEQ multiplex PCR was the method, and the copy in TCRdb shows in-frame clones only, minus some. The repertoire holds about 72,000 clones, with 88% as singletons. Sample: CD4+ or CD8+ T cells sorted from blood, taken in a trial of the OX40 agonist ivuxolimab. The receptor set was obtained from an adult with an advanced solid tumor such as melanoma, head and neck, liver or kidney cancer. The CDR3 runs from the conserved cysteine through the conserved F or W. A D gene is named only where the DNA matches it firmly. Clone sizes are given selectively: once, few, many, or a class where the clone is expanded.

TRBJ2-7	.	TRBV6-6	.	CASIALASSYEQYF	TGTGCCAGTATTGCGCTAGCAAGCTCCTACGAGCAGTACTTC
TRBJ2-7	.	TRBV29-1	TRBD1	CSVRQGMGEQYF	TGCAGCGTTCGACAGGGGATGGGAGAGCAGTACTTC
TRBJ2-1	.	TRBV29-1	TRBD1	CSVEGTGDDNEQFF	TGCAGCGTTGAAGGGACAGGGGACGACAATGAGCAGTTCTTC
TRBJ1-1	.	TRBV11-3	TRBD1	CASSWSQGARAFF	TGTGCCAGCAGCTGGTCCCAGGGGGCTCGGGCTTTCTTT
TRBJ1-2	once	TRBV28	.	CASSLRITGYTF	TGTGCCAGCAGTTTGAGAATTACGGGCTACACCTTC
TRBJ2-2	.	TRBV28	.	CASSFSGRRNTGELFF	TGTGCCAGCAGTTTTTCGGGGCGAAGGAACACCGGGGAGCTGTTTTTT
TRBJ2-6	.	TRBV7-2	.	CASSFPGGANVLTF	TGTGCCAGCAGCTTCCCCGGAGGGGCCAACGTCCTGACTTTC
TRBJ1-2	.	TRBV7-2	.	CASSGNIPGEGYTF	TGTGCCAGCAGCGGCAACATCCCGGGGGAAGGCTACACCTTC
TRBJ2-1	once	TRBV4-2	TRBD2	CASSQGSSGGTQQFF	TGTGCCAGCAGCCAAGGATCTAGCGGGGGGACACAGCAGTTCTTC
TRBJ2-2	once	TRBV4-3	.	CASSQATGGRNTGELFF	TGCGCCAGCAGCCAAGCTACCGGGGGCCGCAACACCGGGGAGCTGTTTTTT
TRBJ1-1	.	TRBV5-1	.	CASSNRVDTEAFF	TGCGCCAGCAGCAACAGGGTGGACACTGAAGCTTTCTTT
TRBJ1-2	.	TRBV30	TRBD1	CAWSVRTGVYYTF	TGTGCCTGGAGTGTAAGGACAGGGGTTTACTACACCTTC
TRBJ2-7	.	TRBV7-2	TRBD2	CASSPSSGTGSEQYF	TGTGCCAGCAGCCCGAGTAGCGGGACGGGATCCGAGCAGTACTTC
TRBJ1-4	.	TRBV7-9	.	CASSPGVGAGNEKLFF	TGTGCCAGCAGCCCGGGGGTGGGGGCCGGTAATGAAAAACTGTTTTTT
TRBJ1-1	.	TRBV28	.	CASSLQGSNTEAFF	TGTGCCAGCAGTTTACAGGGATCCAACACTGAAGCTTTCTTT
TRBJ1-2	.	TRBV29-1	.	CSVGSGDYGYTF	TGCAGCGTTGGGTCGGGGGACTATGGCTACACCTTC
TRBJ2-1	.	TRBV5-1	TRBD2	CASSLEVLAGNDEQFF	TGCGCCAGCAGCTTGGAAGTCCTAGCGGGGAACGATGAGCAGTTCTTC
TRBJ2-1	.	TRBV7-9	.	CASSLDGASYNEQFF	TGTGCCAGCAGCTTAGACGGGGCCTCCTACAATGAGCAGTTCTTC
TRBJ1-3	.	TRBV5-6	.	CASSLGRMAGNTIYF	TGTGCCAGCAGCTTGGGGAGGATGGCTGGAAACACCATATATTTT
TRBJ2-3	.	TRBV11-3	TRBD2	CASSSGTGDYSDTQYF	TGTGCCAGCAGCAGCGGGACTGGAGATTATTCAGATACGCAGTATTTT
TRBJ1-5	.	TRBV30	.	CAWSVSGNQPQHF	TGTGCCTGGAGTGTAAGTGGGAATCAGCCCCAGCATTTT
TRBJ1-6	.	TRBV5-8	.	CASSGEGGNSPLHF	TGTGCCAGTTCAGGGGAAGGCGGGAATTCACCCCTCCACTTT